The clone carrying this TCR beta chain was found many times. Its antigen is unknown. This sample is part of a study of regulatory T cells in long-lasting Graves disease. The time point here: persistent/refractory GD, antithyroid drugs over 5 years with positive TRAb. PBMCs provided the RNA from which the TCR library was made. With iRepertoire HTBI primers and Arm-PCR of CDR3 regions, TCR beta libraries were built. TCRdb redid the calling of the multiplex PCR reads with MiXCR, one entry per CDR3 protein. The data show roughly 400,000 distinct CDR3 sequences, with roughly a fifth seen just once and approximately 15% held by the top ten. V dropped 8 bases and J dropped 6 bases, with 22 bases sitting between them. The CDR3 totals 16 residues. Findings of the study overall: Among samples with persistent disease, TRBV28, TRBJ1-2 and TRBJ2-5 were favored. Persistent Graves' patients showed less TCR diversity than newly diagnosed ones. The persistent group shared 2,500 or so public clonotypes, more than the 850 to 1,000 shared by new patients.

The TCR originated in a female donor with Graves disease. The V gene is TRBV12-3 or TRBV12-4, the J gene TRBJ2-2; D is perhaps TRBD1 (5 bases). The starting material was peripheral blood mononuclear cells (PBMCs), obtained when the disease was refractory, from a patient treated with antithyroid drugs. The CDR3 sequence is CASLPETGMGPGELFF. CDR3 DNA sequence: TGTGCCAGCTTGCCAGAAACTGGGATGGGGCCCGGGGAGCTGTTTTTT.